These 25 T cell receptor beta chains share one sample of origin, sequenced in a study of naive and memory T cell subsets. Two oligonucleotides, mixed equimolar, formed the beta constant-region primer covering TRBC1 and TRBC2. TCRdb independently ran MiXCR on the UMI-ligation and nested PCR reads; one entry per CDR3 protein. The sample has some 21,000 distinct CDR3 sequences; approximately 10% are singletons. Sequencing used central memory CD8+ T cells from blood. The receptors originated from a human donor in good health.

The CDR3 loop reads CASVPSAIYNEQFF. The CDR3 bases are TGTGCTAGTGTCCCTAGTGCGATATACAATGAGCAGTTCTTC. V is TRBV12-5 and J is TRBJ2-1, with no clear D. Germline CDR1 and CDR2: LGHNT and FRNRAP. The CDR3 loop spans 14 amino acids. Trimming took 7 bases from V and 4 from J, leaving 14 bases between them. The full variable domain, completed using reference TRBV12-5 and TRBJ2-1, is DARVTQTPRHKVTEMGQEVTMRCQPILGHNTVFWYRQTMMQGLELLAYFRNRAPLDDSGMPKDRFSAEMPDATLATLKIQPSEPRDSAVYFCASVPSAIYNEQFFGPGTRLTVL.

This clonotype was seen ten or more times. J is TRBJ2-1 and V is TRBV2; 10 bases line up with TRBD2. With 1 base clipped from V and 8 bases from J, the junction kept 11 bases outside the gene matches. The CDR3 length is 17 residues. The germline V gene has CDR1 SNHLY and CDR2 FYNNEI. CDR3 residues: CASSEGTTSGIKYEQFF. CDR3 bases: TGTGCCAGCAGTGAAGGGACCACTAGCGGGATTAAGTATGAGCAGTTCTTC. Full variable domain (remainder filled in from reference TRBV2 and TRBJ2-1): EPEVTQTPSHQVTQMGQEVILRCVPISNHLYFYWYRQILGQKVEFLVSFYNNEISEKSEIFDDQFSVERPDGSNFTLKIRSTKLEDSAMYFCASSEGTTSGIKYEQFFGPGTRLTVL.

The chain is built from TRBV5-4 and TRBJ1-1; D not resolved. Per germline, CDR1 SGHNT and CDR2 YYREEE (reference sequence). The CDR3 runs 13 residues. V dropped 3 bases and J dropped 4 bases, with 10 bases sitting between them. The CDR3 DNA sequence: TGTGCCAGCAGCTGGTCGGGGAGCACTGAAGCTTTCTTT. Translated: CASSWSGSTEAFF.

In this sample, this clonotype turned up a few times. The chain links TRBV4-1 to TRBJ2-6; D remains unclear. The CDR3 runs to 16 residues. The germline V gene encodes CDR1 MGHRA and CDR2 YSYEKL. Deletions cut 1 base from V and 4 bases from J, with 11 bases between. The CDR3 region is CASSQGAYGGANVLTF. Written as DNA, the CDR3 is TGCGCCAGCAGCCAAGGGGCATACGGGGGGGCCAACGTCCTGACTTTC.

The chain carries TRBV5-1 and TRBJ2-5, with D tentatively TRBD1 (6 bases). Trimming took 4 bases from V and 2 from J, leaving 18 bases between them. CDR1 and CDR2 from the germline V gene are SGHRS and YFSETQ. This CDR3 spans 16 amino acids. The CDR3 spells CASSPDSSRNQETQYF. The CDR3, as DNA: TGCGCCAGCAGCCCGGACAGCTCGAGGAATCAAGAGACCCAGTACTTC.

This clonotype was seen a few times. V gene TRBV27 combines with J gene TRBJ1-6; D gene ambiguous. Germline CDR1 reads MNHEY; CDR2 reads SMNVEV (reference sequence). The V end lost 6 bases, the J end lost 3 bases, and 15 bases lay between the germline ends. The CDR3 loop spans 16 amino acids. The DNA for the CDR3 is TGTGCCAGCAGGCTCGGGAGTTCCGGCTATAATTCACCCCTCCACTTT. Protein product: CASRLGSSGYNSPLHF.

This clonotype was observed at least ten times. The CDR3: CASSLSENYGYTF. CDR3 DNA: TGTGCCAGCAGTTTAAGTGAGAACTATGGCTACACCTTC. This chain links TRBV12-3 or TRBV12-4 with TRBJ1-2, with D unclear. V was cut by 2 bases and J by 2 bases, with 6 bases left in between. The CDR3 spans 13 residues.

This chain connects TRBV6-5 to TRBJ2-6, with 12 bases fitting TRBD2. The CDR3 totals 19 residues. From germline, CDR1 is MNHEY and CDR2 SVGAGI. The junction had 5 bases not matched to a gene; V was cut back by 1 base and J by 1 base. CDR3 loop: CASSYFSTSGGSGANVLTF. The CDR3 DNA is TGTGCCAGCAGTTACTTCTCAACTAGCGGGGGGTCTGGGGCCAACGTCCTGACTTTC.

V and J are TRBV12-3 or TRBV12-4 and TRBJ1-5; D is undetermined. CDR3 length equals 12 residues. V gave up 3 bases and J gave up 5 bases, with 5 bases separating them. The chain's CDR3 is CASSLVYQPQHF. The CDR3 bases are TGTGCCAGCAGTTTGGTTTATCAGCCCCAGCATTTT.

V is TRBV20-1 and J is TRBJ2-7; D uncertain. V lost 0 bases to trimming and J lost 3 bases, with 12 bases between them. CDR1 and CDR2 (germline): DFQATT, SNEGSKA (reference sequence). This CDR3 comprises 14 residues. CDR3 sequence: CSARDPASYYEQYF. For the CDR3, the DNA is TGCAGTGCTAGAGATCCGGCTAGTTACTACGAGCAGTACTTC.

This clonotype came up many times. The chain links TRBV9 to TRBJ1-4, with 8 positions matching TRBD1. CDR1 and CDR2 from the germline V gene are SGDLS and YYNGEE. The CDR3 has 15 amino acids. J lost 8 bases, V lost 3 bases, and 9 bases had no gene match. The CDR3 nucleotides are TGTGCCAGCAGCGCGGCCGGGACAGGAGGGGAAAAACTGTTTTTT. This sequence encodes CASSAAGTGGEKLFF.

The sample holds many counts of this clonotype. This chain joins TRBV20-1 and TRBJ2-1; 8 positions agree with TRBD2. CDR1 is DFQATT, CDR2 SNEGSKA, per germline (reference sequence). The V and J ends lost 3 bases and 4 bases, in that order; junction bases with no gene match: 11. The CDR3 spans 16 residues. The DNA for the CDR3 is TGCAGTGCTAGTCGGTACGGGACTAGTAGTTACAATGAGCAGTTCTTC. Translated: CSASRYGTSSYNEQFF.

The rearrangement uses TRBV7-9 and TRBJ1-2; D possibly corresponds to TRBD1 (5 bases). The ends were cut back, 3 bases at V and 5 bases at J, with 19 bases in the middle. CDR1 and CDR2 (germline): SEHNR, FQNEAQ (reference sequence). The CDR3 is made up of 16 amino acids. The CDR3 loop is CASSFSGTGGKYGYTF. CDR3 sequence (DNA): TGTGCCAGCAGCTTCTCCGGGACGGGAGGGAAGTATGGCTACACCTTC.

This clonotype is judged medium-sized. The rearrangement links TRBV28 to TRBJ2-7, with D possibly TRBD2 on 5 matching bases. The CDR3 length is 14 residues. V lost 6 bases and J 2 bases, leaving 14 bases between the germline ends. Per germline, CDR1 MDHEN and CDR2 SYDVKM. DNA for the CDR3: TGTGCCAGCAGCCCCACGAGGGTTCCCTACGAGCAGTACTTC. This sequence encodes CASSPTRVPYEQYF.

The chain has TRBV5-5 and TRBJ2-1; D unclear. Germline CDR1 is SGHKS and CDR2 is YYEKEE (reference sequence). Trimming left V 0 bases short and J 2 bases short, with 9 bases between. The CDR3 runs 15 residues. The CDR3 nucleotides are TGTGCCAGCAGCTTGGCCCCAGGAGCCTACAATGAGCAGTTCTTC. The encoded protein is CASSLAPGAYNEQFF.

The chain couples TRBV5-4 to TRBJ2-1; TRBD2 matches at 10 bases. CDR1 is SGHNT, CDR2 YYREEE, per germline (reference sequence). The CDR3 spans 15 residues. V was clipped by 4 bases and J by 8 bases; unmatched bases: 9. The CDR3 reads CASSLPSGSVYEQFF. Written as DNA, the CDR3 is TGTGCCAGCAGCCTACCTAGCGGGAGTGTGTATGAGCAGTTCTTC.

At least ten counts were recorded for this clonotype. The chain carries TRBV28 and TRBJ1-5; tentatively, D is TRBD1 (6 bases). Trimming shortened V by 6 bases and J by 4 bases, and 16 bases separated the two germline ends. The CDR3 sequence is 15 residues long. Germline V gene data show CDR1 as MDHEN and CDR2 as SYDVKM. The CDR3 loop reads CASREGDLPNQPQHF. CDR3 DNA: TGTGCCAGCAGGGAGGGGGACTTACCGAATCAGCCCCAGCATTTT.

Here the CDR3 reads CASRTQLGREREQYF. The CDR3 nucleotides read TGTGCCAGCAGGACCCAATTAGGACGGGAGCGCGAGCAGTACTTC. V is TRBV6-2 or TRBV6-3 and J is TRBJ2-7; D may be TRBD2 (6 bases). The germline V gene has CDR1 MNHEY and CDR2 SVGEGT. V was shortened by 6 bases and J by 6 bases, with 21 bases between the two germline ends. This CDR3 region has 15 residues.

This clonotype appeared many times. V gene TRBV27 combines with J gene TRBJ2-1, with 10 bases that match TRBD1. CDR3 size: 17 residues. From germline, CDR1 is MNHEY and CDR2 SMNVEV (reference sequence). Losses at the gene ends were 3 bases for V and 6 bases for J; bases not matched to a gene: 11. The CDR3 loop is CASSLEWGTGVVNEQFF. The CDR3 DNA is TGTGCCAGCAGTTTGGAATGGGGGACAGGGGTGGTCAATGAGCAGTTCTTC.

Many counts were recorded for this clonotype. The chain joins TRBV7-8 to TRBJ1-2, with 8 positions matching TRBD1. CDR3 length: 16 amino acids. After removal of 3 bases from V and 8 bases from J, the junction contained 14 bases not matched to a gene. Germline V gene lookup returns CDR1 SGHVS and CDR2 FQNEAQ. As DNA, the CDR3 is TGTGCCAGCAGCTTTAGACGAGGACAGGGCGCGAGCGGCTACACCTTC. This gives the protein CASSFRRGQGASGYTF. The full variable domain, with the rest looked up from reference TRBV7-8 and TRBJ1-2, is GAGVSQSPRYKVAKRGQDVALRCDPISGHVSLFWYQQALGQGPEFLTYFQNEAQLDKSGLPSDRFFAERPEGSVSTLKIQRTQQEDSAVYLCASSFRRGQGASGYTFGSGTRLTVV.

This clonotype was counted a few times. V and J are TRBV3-1 and TRBJ2-4, with TRBD2 matching over 7 bases. This CDR3 region has 16 residues. V was clipped by 4 bases and J by 4 bases; unmatched bases: 10. CDR1 and CDR2 (germline): LGHDT, YNNKEL (reference sequence). The CDR3 DNA is TGTGCCAGCAGCCCGAACTTAGCGGGTAGAAAAAACATTCAGTACTTC. Translating it yields CASSPNLAGRKNIQYF.

This clonotype was counted many times. V gene TRBV3-1 combines with J gene TRBJ1-2; 8 bases match TRBD1. Germline V gene data show CDR1 as LGHDT and CDR2 as YNNKEL (reference sequence). The CDR3 totals 14 residues. J lost 6 bases, V lost 6 bases, and 9 bases had no gene match. The CDR3 coding sequence is TGTGCCAGCAGACTCCAGGGGGCTAGTGATGGCTACACCTTC. Its translation is CASRLQGASDGYTF.

V usage is TRBV27 and J usage is TRBJ2-7; a possible D gene is TRBD2 (7 bases). Trimming shortened V by 8 bases and J by 6 bases, and 14 bases separated the two germline ends. The CDR3 spans 12 residues. The germline V gene has CDR1 MNHEY and CDR2 SMNVEV (reference sequence). CDR3 sequence: CASGGEGVEQYF. The CDR3 region has the DNA TGTGCCAGCGGCGGGGAGGGGGTCGAGCAGTACTTC.

Here the CDR3 reads CSGEGVETYTDTQYF. CDR3 sequence (DNA): TGCAGCGGGGAAGGGGTAGAAACCTACACAGATACGCAGTATTTT. This sequence joins TRBV29-1 and TRBJ2-3; perhaps TRBD1 as D (5 bases). This CDR3 is 15 amino acids long. Looked up from germline, CDR1 is SQVTM and CDR2 is ANQGSEA. V gave up 7 bases and J gave up 2 bases, with 19 bases separating them.

The chain joins TRBV21-1 to TRBJ1-1; the table's D call, TRBD1, has no DNA check behind it. TRBV21-1 is classified as a pseudogene. The CDR3 extends over 18 amino acids. CDR3 coding DNA: TGTGCCAGCAGCAAAAGACCGCCCAGGACGGGTTTGAACACTGAAGCTTTCTTT. It translates to CASSKRPPRTGLNTEAFF.